Below are 21 T cell receptor beta chains sequenced from a single sample in a study of blood T cell repertoires in COVID-19. Only in-frame clones appear in the TCRdb table, and some are missing; sequencing was by immunoSEQ multiplex PCR. There are 280,000 or so clones in the sample; approximately 91% occur only once, and over 8% lies in the top ten. Sequenced: peripheral blood. The receptors stem from a man younger than 30 with active or convalescent COVID-19.

This clone was picked up one time. The chain is built from TRBV9 and TRBJ2-3, with D maybe TRBD2 (6 bases). Per germline, CDR1 SGDLS and CDR2 YYNGEE. V was shortened by 4 bases and J by 9 bases, with 18 bases between the two germline ends. The CDR3 runs to 14 residues. The chain's CDR3 is CASSSPTPGGTQYF. The CDR3 coding sequence is TGTGCCAGCAGCTCTCCAACTCCCGGGGGAACGCAGTATTTT.

V is TRBV5-1 and J is TRBJ1-4; weak D call: TRBD1 (5 bases). The CDR3 length is 14 residues. V shed 4 bases and J shed 8 bases, with 15 bases lying between them. Germline V gene data show CDR1 as SGHRS and CDR2 as YFSETQ. DNA for the CDR3: TGCGCCAGCAGCCCCGGGGGTGTGGCGGAAAAACTGTTTTTT. Translation: CASSPGGVAEKLFF.

The chain joins TRBV6-5 to TRBJ2-2; no clear D. Germline V gene data show CDR1 as MNHEY and CDR2 as SVGAGI. Deletions cut 11 bases from V and 2 bases from J, with 12 bases between. CDR3 length: 13 amino acids. The CDR3 region has the DNA TGTGCCTCGACGAAGCGCAACACCGGGGAGCTGTTTTTT. Translated, it gives CASTKRNTGELFF.

The chain is built from TRBV9 and TRBJ2-3, with 9 bases aligning to TRBD2. V dropped 4 bases and J dropped 5; count of bases not matched to a gene: 14. This CDR3 has 17 residues. Per the germline V gene, CDR1 is SGDLS and CDR2 is YYNGEE. In DNA form, the CDR3 reads TGTGCCAGCAGCAACAGTCTCGGGCGGGGGGGCCGAGATACGCAGTATTTT. Translated: CASSNSLGRGGRDTQYF. Looking up the rest from reference TRBV9 and TRBJ2-3 gives the full variable domain: DSGVTQTPKHLITATGQRVTLRCSPRSGDLSVYWYQQSLDQGLQFLIQYYNGEERAKGNILERFSAQQFPDLHSELNLSSLELGDSALYFCASSNSLGRGGRDTQYFGPGTRLTVL.

The chain combines TRBV10-1 with TRBJ2-5; 7 nucleotides line up with TRBD1. Germline V lookup: CDR1 WNHNN, CDR2 SYGVQD (reference sequence). V lost 5 bases and J lost 5; bases outside the gene matches: 5. This CDR3 region has 13 residues. The DNA for the CDR3 is TGCGCCAGCAGTCCGGGACAGAGGGAGACCCAGTACTTC. It specifies CASSPGQRETQYF.

This clone appeared a single time. The chain has TRBV12-3 or TRBV12-4 and TRBJ2-5; D is perhaps TRBD1 (6 bases). The CDR3 covers 13 residues. The V end lost 3 bases, the J end lost 3 bases, and 8 bases lay between the germline ends. The CDR3 bases are TGTGCCAGCAGTTTTTCAGGGGAAGAGACCCAGTACTTC. Translation: CASSFSGEETQYF.

The sample holds a few counts of this clone. V usage is TRBV2 and J usage is TRBJ1-4; D not certain. CDR3 size: 15 residues. The V gene lost 8 bases and the J gene lost 2 bases, with 15 bases spanning the gap. Germline V CDR1 and CDR2: SNHLY, FYNNEI. The CDR3 DNA is TGTGCCAGCGGCCCCAGGAGGCTTACTAATGAAAAACTGTTTTTT. It encodes CASGPRRLTNEKLFF. Variable domain in full (rest from reference TRBV2 and TRBJ1-4): EPEVTQTPSHQVTQMGQEVILRCVPISNHLYFYWYRQILGQKVEFLVSFYNNEISEKSEIFDDQFSVERPDGSNFTLKIRSTKLEDSAMYFCASGPRRLTNEKLFFGSGTQLSVL.

The chain employs TRBV13 and TRBJ1-4, with D uncertain. Germline V gene sequence: CDR1 PRHDT, CDR2 FYEKMQ (reference sequence). V lost 3 bases, J lost 0 bases, and 14 bases lay in between. This CDR3 comprises 17 residues. The CDR3: CASSFGRVSTTNEKLFF. For the CDR3, the DNA is TGTGCCAGCAGCTTCGGGAGGGTATCCACAACTAATGAAAAACTGTTTTTT.

The gene calls are TRBV9 and TRBJ2-1; perhaps TRBD1 as D (5 bases). Trimming removed 2 bases from V and 0 bases from J, with 9 bases in between. Germline assignment: CDR1 SGDLS and CDR2 YYNGEE. The CDR3 spans 15 residues. The CDR3 reads CASSVQGSSYNEQFF. In nucleotides, the CDR3 is TGTGCCAGCAGCGTCCAGGGCAGCTCCTACAATGAGCAGTTCTTC.

This clone appeared a few times. The genes are TRBV18 and TRBJ2-2; D is ambiguous. CDR1 and CDR2 from the germline V gene are KGHSH and LQKENI. The CDR3 spans 13 residues. Trimming left V 7 bases short and J 4 bases short, with 10 bases between. CDR3 in DNA: TGTGCCAGCTTGCCGAGGAGCACCGGGGAGCTGTTTTTT. This gives the protein CASLPRSTGELFF.

This chain joins TRBV7-6 and TRBJ2-2, with a possible D match to TRBD2 (6 bases). Germline CDR1 is SGHVS and CDR2 is FNYEAQ. The CDR3 totals 19 residues. Trimming removed 5 bases at V and 5 bases at J, with 27 bases between. This CDR3 is CASSLEAPVGRAGTGELFF. In nucleotides, the CDR3 is TGTGCCAGCAGCCTAGAAGCCCCGGTGGGCAGGGCGGGGACCGGGGAGCTGTTTTTT.

The chain carries TRBV7-3 and TRBJ2-3; D uncertain. The CDR3 contains 13 residues. The V gene's germline CDR1 is SGHTA and CDR2 FQGTGA. Trimming took off 4 bases at V and 6 bases at J, with 11 bases between the two ends. In DNA, the CDR3 is TGTGCCAGCAGCTCTCAAGACTTTGATACGCAGTATTTT. Its protein is CASSSQDFDTQYF.

V usage is TRBV6-5 and J usage is TRBJ1-3, with 7 bases matching TRBD1. There are 14 residues in the CDR3. Trimming removed 7 bases from V and 2 bases from J; junction bases left unmatched: 5. The germline V gene has CDR1 MNHEY and CDR2 SVGAGI. Written as DNA, the CDR3 is TGTGCCAGCACCACCGGGACAGCTGGAAACACCATATATTTT. Its protein product is CASTTGTAGNTIYF.

The chain employs TRBV6-6 and TRBJ2-7, with TRBD2 matching over 11 bases. The ends lost 2 bases at V and 4 bases at J; junction bases unmatched: 4. CDR1 and CDR2 from the germline V gene are MNHNY and SVGAGI (reference sequence). CDR3 length: 15 residues. This CDR3 reads CASSYRLAGGYEQYF. CDR3 sequence (DNA): TGTGCCAGCAGTTACCGCCTAGCGGGGGGTTACGAGCAGTACTTC.

The V gene is TRBV10-1, the J gene TRBJ1-2; the D gene is possibly TRBD1 (6 bases). The CDR3 is made up of 14 amino acids. V was trimmed by 8 bases and J by 6 bases, leaving 19 bases between them. CDR1 WNHNN and CDR2 SYGVQD come from the germline V gene (reference sequence). The CDR3 bases are TGCGCCAGCTCTACAGGGATCCCAGGACATGGCTACACCTTC. Translation: CASSTGIPGHGYTF.

The rearrangement uses TRBV9 and TRBJ2-7; D call uncertain. Germline CDR1 reads SGDLS; CDR2 reads YYNGEE. The CDR3 is 13 amino acids. V dropped 0 bases and J dropped 7 bases, with 11 bases sitting between them. The CDR3 coding sequence is TGTGCCAGCAGCGTAGCACATACGGGTGAGCAGTACTTC. Protein sequence: CASSVAHTGEQYF.

The rearrangement links TRBV4-1 to TRBJ1-4, with D tentatively TRBD1 (5 bases). The CDR3 has 17 amino acids. Germline V lookup: CDR1 MGHRA, CDR2 YSYEKL. Trimming took off 1 base at V and 5 bases at J, with 17 bases between the two ends. The CDR3 reads CASSQVGMRQSNEKLFF. The CDR3 DNA reads TGCGCCAGCAGCCAAGTTGGTATGAGACAGTCAAATGAAAAACTGTTTTTT.

The chain recombines TRBV6-5 with TRBJ1-6, with TRBD1 as a possible D gene (6 bases). The V end lost 7 bases, the J end lost 7 bases, and 11 bases lay between the germline ends. Germline CDR1 is MNHEY and CDR2 is SVGAGI. This CDR3 comprises 13 residues. The CDR3 coding sequence is TGTGCCAGCACGCCAGGGGTAAATTCACCCCTCCACTTT. This sequence encodes CASTPGVNSPLHF.

This sequence joins TRBV7-3 and TRBJ2-3; tentative D call: TRBD2 (5 bases). The ends were cut back, 2 bases at V and 1 base at J, with 10 bases in the middle. CDR1 and CDR2 (germline): SGHTA, FQGTGA. The CDR3 is 15 residues long. DNA for the CDR3: TGTGCCAGCAGCTTATCCCCGAGGGGCACAGATACGCAGTATTTT. Its translation: CASSLSPRGTDTQYF.

The rearrangement joins TRBV6-4 to TRBJ2-3; TRBD1 matches 8 bases. In germline, CDR1 is MRHNA, CDR2 SNTAGT. This CDR3 contains 14 residues. V lost 0 bases, J lost 4 bases, and 0 bases stayed unmatched. The CDR3 sequence is CASSDSGQADTQYF. CDR3 in DNA: TGTGCCAGCAGTGACTCGGGACAGGCAGATACGCAGTATTTT.

The chain has TRBV10-3 and TRBJ2-1; D might be TRBD1 (5 bases). The CDR3 is 15 amino acids. The V gene's germline CDR1 is ENHRY and CDR2 SYGVKD. V was trimmed by 3 bases and J by 0 bases, leaving 9 bases between them. The CDR3 is CAISEPGHSYNEQFF. In nucleotides, the CDR3 is TGTGCCATCAGTGAACCTGGACACTCCTACAATGAGCAGTTCTTC.